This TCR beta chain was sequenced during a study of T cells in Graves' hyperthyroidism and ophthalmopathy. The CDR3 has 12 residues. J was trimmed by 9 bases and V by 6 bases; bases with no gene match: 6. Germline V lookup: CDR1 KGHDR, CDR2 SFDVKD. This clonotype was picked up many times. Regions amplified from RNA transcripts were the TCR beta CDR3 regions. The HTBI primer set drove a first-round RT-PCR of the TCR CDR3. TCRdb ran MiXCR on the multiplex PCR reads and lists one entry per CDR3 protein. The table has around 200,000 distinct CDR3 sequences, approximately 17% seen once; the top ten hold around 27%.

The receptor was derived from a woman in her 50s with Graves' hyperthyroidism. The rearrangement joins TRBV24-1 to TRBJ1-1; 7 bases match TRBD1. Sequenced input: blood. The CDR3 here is CATSLEGQKAFF. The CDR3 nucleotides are TGTGCCACCAGTTTGGAGGGACAGAAAGCTTTCTTT.